These T cell receptor beta chains were read from a single sample in a study of response to subunit inactivated influenza vaccine. Each CDR3 protein is one row after TCRdb ran MiXCR on the RT-PCR reads. The sample shows 700,000 to 900,000 distinct CDR3 sequences, 20% to 25% of them seen only once. Sequenced material: PBMCs from blood, taken 4 to 6 days after vaccination. All receptors derive from a man aged 50 or older who received an inactivated influenza vaccine. Each CDR3 is given with its conserved first and last residue. The D gene is left open where the match is weak. Expanded clones get a size class; other rows say once, few or many, or leave the size out.

TRBV7-9	few	-	TRBJ2-1	CASSLRGVPYNEQFF	TGTGCCAGCAGCTTGAGGGGGGTCCCCTACAATGAGCAGTTCTTC
TRBV7-3	few	TRBD2	TRBJ2-3	CASSATSGAPGTQYF	TGTGCCAGCAGCGCGACTAGCGGGGCACCGGGGACGCAGTATTTT
TRBV20-1	few	-	TRBJ2-1	CSAKGTPRSYNEQFF	TGCAGTGCTAAAGGGACACCGAGGTCCTACAATGAGCAGTTCTTC
TRBV6-5	few	-	TRBJ1-6	CASSYSRGTMNSPPHF	TGTGCCAGCAGTTACTCCCGGGGGACGATGAATTCACCCCCCCACTTT
TRBV7-6	-	TRBD2	TRBJ2-2	CASSLPGGWRDTGELFF	TGTGCCAGCAGCTTGCCGGGGGGATGGCGAGACACCGGGGAGCTGTTTTTT
TRBV3-1	few	TRBD1	TRBJ2-2	CASSQVPGQGLSSRLFF	TGTGCCAGCAGCCAAGTTCCCGGACAGGGGCTTTCTTCTCGGCTGTTTTTT
TRBV9	-	-	TRBJ1-3	CASSVDSNDGNTIYF	TGTGCCAGCAGCGTAGACAGTAACGATGGAAACACCATATATTTT
TRBV12-3/TRBV12-4	few	-	TRBJ2-7	CASRHRADGPYEQYF	TGTGCCAGCAGACACAGGGCGGACGGCCCCTACGAGCAGTACTTC
TRBV9	-	-	TRBJ1-4	CASSVGSGTNEKLFF	TGTGCCAGCAGCGTAGGGTCAGGGACTAATGAAAAACTGTTTTTT
TRBV6-2/TRBV6-3	-	TRBD1	TRBJ1-6	CASISPTGGNSPLHF	TGTGCCAGCATCTCTCCAACAGGGGGCAATTCACCCCTCCACTTT
TRBV4-2	few	-	TRBJ1-2	CASSQEVGGTQGYTF	TGTGCCAGCAGCCAAGAAGTGGGGGGGACACAGGGCTACACCTTC
TRBV20-1	few	-	TRBJ2-1	CRANNEQFF	TGCAGGGCTAACAATGAGCAGTTCTTC
TRBV7-8	-	TRBD2	TRBJ2-7	CASSYYSGTTPYEQYF	TGTGCCAGCAGCTACTATAGCGGGACTACTCCCTACGAGCAGTACTTC
TRBV24-1	-	-	TRBJ2-2	CATSVGRELFF	TGTGCCACCAGTGTAGGCCGGGAGCTGTTTTTT
TRBV6-5	-	-	TRBJ2-6	CASSYQKGVWTF	TGTGCCAGCAGTTACCAGAAGGGTGTCTGGACTTTC
TRBV12-3/TRBV12-4	few	-	TRBJ2-3	CASRGELRADTQYF	TGTGCCAGCAGGGGGGAACTACGGGCAGATACGCAGTATTTT
TRBV29-1	many	-	TRBJ2-1	CSVEDQGRGYNEQFF	TGCAGCGTTGAAGATCAGGGCAGGGGCTACAATGAGCAGTTCTTC
TRBV25-1	many	TRBD2	TRBJ2-1	CASSETSGSSYNEQFF	TGTGCCAGCAGTGAAACCAGCGGGAGCTCCTACAATGAGCAGTTCTTC
TRBV12-3/TRBV12-4	-	TRBD1	TRBJ2-7	CTSSLAPGQGLSSYEQYF	TGTACCAGCAGTTTAGCGCCGGGACAGGGCCTTAGCTCCTACGAGCAGTACTTC
TRBV5-1	-	TRBD1	TRBJ1-1	CASSFITGGPVEAFF	TGCGCCAGCAGCTTTATAACAGGGGGCCCAGTTGAAGCTTTCTTT
TRBV10-3	few	TRBD1	TRBJ2-1	CAISERGPGQGTNEQFF	TGTGCCATCAGTGAGAGGGGTCCGGGACAGGGCACCAATGAGCAGTTCTTC
TRBV20-1	few	TRBD1	TRBJ1-1	CSAQGGVHTEAFF	TGCAGTGCTCAGGGGGGGGTGCACACTGAAGCTTTCTTT
TRBV5-1	many	TRBD1	TRBJ2-2	CASSYRSPGQGSTGELFF	TGCGCCAGCAGCTATCGCTCGCCGGGACAGGGGAGCACCGGGGAGCTGTTTTTT
TRBV13	-	-	TRBJ2-6	CASSLGSLWANVLTF	TGTGCCAGCAGCTTAGGTAGCCTCTGGGCCAACGTCCTGACTTTC
TRBV11-2	-	-	TRBJ2-5	CASSLDLSVRGGTQYF	TGTGCCAGCAGCTTAGATCTCAGCGTCAGGGGAGGGACCCAGTACTTC
TRBV29-1	-	-	TRBJ2-2	CSVEYPLTGELFF	TGCAGCGTTGAATATCCACTCACCGGGGAGCTGTTTTTT
TRBV6-1	-	TRBD1	TRBJ1-1	CASSVQGAMNTEAFF	TGTGCCAGCAGTGTACAGGGGGCCATGAACACTGAAGCTTTCTTT
TRBV12-3/TRBV12-4	few	TRBD1	TRBJ2-7	CASSLAYGQGYEQYF	TGTGCCAGCAGTTTAGCTTACGGACAGGGCTACGAGCAGTACTTC
TRBV20-1	few	TRBD1	TRBJ2-7	CSANRGQAYEQYF	TGCAGTGCCAACAGGGGCCAGGCCTACGAGCAGTACTTC
TRBV27	-	TRBD2	TRBJ2-7	CASSAIGLVGLDEQYF	TGTGCCAGCAGTGCGATCGGACTAGTGGGGTTGGACGAGCAGTACTTC
TRBV4-1	-	TRBD2	TRBJ2-1	CASSQVAGGNEQFF	TGCGCCAGCAGCCAGGTAGCGGGGGGCAATGAGCAGTTCTTC
TRBV10-3	few	TRBD2	TRBJ2-1	CATSGRGDNEQFF	TGTGCCACCTCAGGGCGGGGGGACAATGAGCAGTTCTTC
TRBV11-2	-	-	TRBJ2-7	CASSYTVSDIYEQYF	TGTGCCAGCAGCTACACAGTCTCGGACATATACGAGCAGTACTTC
TRBV20-1	few	-	TRBJ2-7	CSADGLPNQSDEQYF	TGCAGTGCTGACGGACTACCTAATCAGTCCGACGAGCAGTACTTC
TRBV18	-	TRBD1	TRBJ1-1	CASSPLAGQGAEAFF	TGTGCCAGCTCACCACTTGCGGGACAGGGGGCTGAAGCTTTCTTT
TRBV5-4	-	TRBD1	TRBJ1-1	CASSPETGKNTEAFF	TGTGCCAGCAGCCCTGAGACAGGGAAGAACACTGAAGCTTTCTTT
TRBV9	-	TRBD2	TRBJ2-5	CASSALRFAGGEETQYF	TGTGCCAGCAGCGCGCTCCGGTTCGCGGGAGGGGAAGAGACCCAGTACTTC
TRBV3-1	-	-	TRBJ1-1	CASAMRNTEAFF	TGTGCCAGCGCCATGAGGAACACTGAAGCTTTCTTT
TRBV25-1	-	-	TRBJ2-7	CASSRGFGIDEQYF	TGTGCCAGCAGTCGGGGATTCGGTATAGACGAGCAGTACTTC
TRBV5-6	few	-	TRBJ1-2	CASSSGAPGDGYTF	TGTGCCAGCAGCTCCGGGGCCCCGGGGGATGGCTACACCTTC
TRBV3-1	-	TRBD2	TRBJ2-1	CASSAGRGEQFF	TGTGCCAGCAGCGCGGGGAGGGGTGAGCAGTTCTTC
TRBV20-1	-	TRBD2	TRBJ2-5	CSAIGTSGGKETQYF	TGCAGTGCCATCGGGACTAGCGGGGGTAAAGAGACCCAGTACTTC
TRBV12-3/TRBV12-4	few	TRBD2	TRBJ2-1	CASSPWTSGRGNEQFF	TGTGCCAGCAGTCCATGGACTAGCGGGAGGGGCAATGAGCAGTTCTTC
TRBV18	-	-	TRBJ1-1	CASSPRADEAFF	TGTGCCAGCTCACCACGGGCAGATGAAGCTTTCTTT
TRBV6-5	few	TRBD2	TRBJ2-1	CASSYHTSGGYEQFF	TGTGCCAGCAGTTACCATACTAGCGGGGGCTATGAGCAGTTCTTC
TRBV14	-	-	TRBJ2-5	CASSHGQQGLWETQYF	TGTGCCAGCAGCCATGGACAGCAGGGATTATGGGAGACCCAGTACTTC
TRBV5-1	many	-	TRBJ2-1	CASSLSAGLLLNEQFF	TGCGCCAGCAGCCTCAGTGCAGGACTTCTCCTCAATGAGCAGTTCTTC
TRBV27	-	TRBD2	TRBJ2-1	CASSLKIVGLVVF	TGTGCCAGCAGCCTAAAGATAGTAGGACTAGTAGTCTTC
TRBV7-8	-	TRBD2	TRBJ2-1	CASSPWTSGRGGNNEQFF	TGTGCCAGCAGCCCCTGGACTAGCGGGAGGGGAGGTAACAATGAGCAGTTCTTC
TRBV15	-	TRBD1	TRBJ2-1	CATSTLGQGRNEQFF	TGTGCCACCAGCACTCTCGGACAGGGGCGCAATGAGCAGTTCTTC
TRBV29-1	few	-	TRBJ2-1	CSVEDQGSYNEQFF	TGCAGCGTTGAAGACCAGGGTTCCTACAATGAGCAGTTCTTC
TRBV5-1	few	-	TRBJ1-1	CASTIGTRNTEAFF	TGCGCCAGCACCATCGGGACTCGGAACACTGAAGCTTTCTTT
TRBV15	-	-	TRBJ2-7	CATSREVSEQYF	TGTGCCACCAGCAGAGAAGTTAGCGAGCAGTACTTC
TRBV6-2/TRBV6-3	few	-	TRBJ2-5	CASSRDSGETQYF	TGTGCCAGCAGCCGGGACAGCGGGGAGACCCAGTACTTC
TRBV28	-	-	TRBJ2-1	CASSFPGLYNEQFF	TGTGCCAGCAGTTTCCCGGGGCTCTACAATGAGCAGTTCTTC
TRBV13	-	-	TRBJ2-7	CASGRGGREQYF	TGTGCCAGCGGCCGAGGAGGGAGAGAGCAGTACTTC
TRBV29-1	-	-	TRBJ2-1	CSGGLFAGDNEQFF	TGCAGCGGGGGGCTCTTCGCGGGAGACAATGAGCAGTTCTTC